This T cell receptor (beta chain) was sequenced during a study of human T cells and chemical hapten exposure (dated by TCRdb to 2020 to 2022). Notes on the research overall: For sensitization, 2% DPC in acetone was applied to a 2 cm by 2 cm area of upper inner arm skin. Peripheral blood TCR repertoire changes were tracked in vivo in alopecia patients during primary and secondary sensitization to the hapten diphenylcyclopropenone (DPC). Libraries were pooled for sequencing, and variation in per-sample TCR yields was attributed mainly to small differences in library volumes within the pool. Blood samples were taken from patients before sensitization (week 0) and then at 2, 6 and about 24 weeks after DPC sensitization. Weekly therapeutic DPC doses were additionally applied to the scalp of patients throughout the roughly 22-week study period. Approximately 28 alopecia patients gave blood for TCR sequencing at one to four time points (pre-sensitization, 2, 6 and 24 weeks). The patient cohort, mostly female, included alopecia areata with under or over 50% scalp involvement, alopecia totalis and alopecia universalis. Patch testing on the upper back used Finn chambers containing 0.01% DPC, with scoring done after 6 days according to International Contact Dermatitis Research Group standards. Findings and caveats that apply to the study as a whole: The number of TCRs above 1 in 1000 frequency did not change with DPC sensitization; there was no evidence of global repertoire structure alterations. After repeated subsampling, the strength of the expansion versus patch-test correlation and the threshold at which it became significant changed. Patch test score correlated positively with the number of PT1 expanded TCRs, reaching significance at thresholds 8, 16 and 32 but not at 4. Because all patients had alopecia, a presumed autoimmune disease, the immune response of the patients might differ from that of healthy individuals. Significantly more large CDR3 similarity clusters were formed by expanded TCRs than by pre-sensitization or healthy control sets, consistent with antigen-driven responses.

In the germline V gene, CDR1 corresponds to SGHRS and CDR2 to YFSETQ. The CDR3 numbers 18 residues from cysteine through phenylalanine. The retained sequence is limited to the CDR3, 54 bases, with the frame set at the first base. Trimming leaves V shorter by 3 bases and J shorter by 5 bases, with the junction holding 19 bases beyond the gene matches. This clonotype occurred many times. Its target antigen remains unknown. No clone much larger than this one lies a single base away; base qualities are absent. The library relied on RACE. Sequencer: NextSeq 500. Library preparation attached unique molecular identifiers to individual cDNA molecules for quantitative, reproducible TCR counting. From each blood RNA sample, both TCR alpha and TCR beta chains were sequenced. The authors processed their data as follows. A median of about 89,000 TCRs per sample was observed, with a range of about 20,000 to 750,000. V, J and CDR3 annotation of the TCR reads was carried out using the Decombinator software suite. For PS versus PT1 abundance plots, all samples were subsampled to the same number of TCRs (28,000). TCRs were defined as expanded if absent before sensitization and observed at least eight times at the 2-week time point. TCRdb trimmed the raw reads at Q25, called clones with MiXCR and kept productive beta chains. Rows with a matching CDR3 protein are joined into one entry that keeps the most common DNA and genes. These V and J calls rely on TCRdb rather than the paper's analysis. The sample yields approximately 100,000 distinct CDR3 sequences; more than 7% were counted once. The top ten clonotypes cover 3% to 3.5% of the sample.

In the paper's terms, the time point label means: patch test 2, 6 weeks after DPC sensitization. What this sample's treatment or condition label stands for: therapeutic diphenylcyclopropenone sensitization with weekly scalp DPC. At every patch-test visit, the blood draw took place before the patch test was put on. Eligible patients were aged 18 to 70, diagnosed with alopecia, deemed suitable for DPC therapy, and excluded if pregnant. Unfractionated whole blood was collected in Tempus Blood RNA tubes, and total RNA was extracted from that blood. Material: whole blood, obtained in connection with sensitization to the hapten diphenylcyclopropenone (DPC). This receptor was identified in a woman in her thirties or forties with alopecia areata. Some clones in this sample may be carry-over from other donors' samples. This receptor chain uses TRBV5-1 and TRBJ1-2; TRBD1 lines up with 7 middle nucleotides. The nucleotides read TGCGCCAGCAGCTCTCCCTCGACAGGGCCAGTGCGGAGGTATGGCTACACCTTC. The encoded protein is CASSSPSTGPVRRYGYTF.